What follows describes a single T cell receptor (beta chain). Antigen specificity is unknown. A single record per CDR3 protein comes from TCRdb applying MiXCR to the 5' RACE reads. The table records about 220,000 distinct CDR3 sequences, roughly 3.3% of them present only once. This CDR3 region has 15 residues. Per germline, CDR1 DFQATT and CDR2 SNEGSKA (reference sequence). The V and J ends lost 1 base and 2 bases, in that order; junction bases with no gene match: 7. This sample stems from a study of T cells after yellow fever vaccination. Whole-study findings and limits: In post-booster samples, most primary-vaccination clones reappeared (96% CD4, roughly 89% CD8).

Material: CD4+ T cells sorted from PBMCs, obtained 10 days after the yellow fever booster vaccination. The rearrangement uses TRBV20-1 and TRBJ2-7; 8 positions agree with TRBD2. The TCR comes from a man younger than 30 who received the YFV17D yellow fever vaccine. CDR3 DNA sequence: TGCAGTGCTAGAGTCCCGGGGCGGGAGGCCTACGAGCAGTACTTC. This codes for CSARVPGREAYEQYF.